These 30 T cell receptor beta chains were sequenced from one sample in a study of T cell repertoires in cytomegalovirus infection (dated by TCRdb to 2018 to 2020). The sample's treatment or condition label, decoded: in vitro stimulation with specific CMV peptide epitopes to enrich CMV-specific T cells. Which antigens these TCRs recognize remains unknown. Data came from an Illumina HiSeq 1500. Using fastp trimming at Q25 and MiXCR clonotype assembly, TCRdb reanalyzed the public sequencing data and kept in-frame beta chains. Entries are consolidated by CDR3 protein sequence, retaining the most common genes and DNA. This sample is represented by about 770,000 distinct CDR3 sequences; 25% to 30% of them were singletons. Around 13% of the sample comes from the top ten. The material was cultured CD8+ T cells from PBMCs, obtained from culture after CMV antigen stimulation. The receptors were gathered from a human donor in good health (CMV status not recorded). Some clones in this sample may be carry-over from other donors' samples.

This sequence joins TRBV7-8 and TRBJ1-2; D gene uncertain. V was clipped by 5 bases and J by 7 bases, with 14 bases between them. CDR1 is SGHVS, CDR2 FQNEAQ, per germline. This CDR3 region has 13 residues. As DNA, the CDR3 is TGTGCCAGCAGCCATACAGATTCTAGTGGCTACACCTTC. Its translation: CASSHTDSSGYTF.

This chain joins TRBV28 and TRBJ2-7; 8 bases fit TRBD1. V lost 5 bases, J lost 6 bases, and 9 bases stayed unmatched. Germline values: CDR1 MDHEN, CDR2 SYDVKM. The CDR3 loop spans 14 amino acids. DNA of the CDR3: TGTGCCAGCAGTCCCCAGGGGGCAGCGGGCGAGCAGTACGTC. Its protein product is CASSPQGAAGEQYV.

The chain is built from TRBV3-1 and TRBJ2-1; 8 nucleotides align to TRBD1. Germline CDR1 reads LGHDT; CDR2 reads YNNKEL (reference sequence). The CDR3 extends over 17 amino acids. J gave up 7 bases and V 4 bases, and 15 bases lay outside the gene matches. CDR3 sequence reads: CASSPPIGRTGTNEQFF. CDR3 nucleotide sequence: TGTGCCAGCAGCCCCCCAATTGGGAGGACAGGGACTAATGAGCAGTTCTTC.

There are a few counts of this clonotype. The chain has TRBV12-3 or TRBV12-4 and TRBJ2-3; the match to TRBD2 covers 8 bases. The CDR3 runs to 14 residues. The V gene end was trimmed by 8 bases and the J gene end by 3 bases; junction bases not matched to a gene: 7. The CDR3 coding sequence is TGTGCCAGCCTCGGGGGGGTTCGAACAGATACGCAGTATTTT. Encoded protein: CASLGGVRTDTQYF.

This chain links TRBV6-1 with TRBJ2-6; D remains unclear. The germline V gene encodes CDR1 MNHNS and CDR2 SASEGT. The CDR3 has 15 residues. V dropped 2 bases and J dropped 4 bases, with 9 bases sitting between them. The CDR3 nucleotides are TGTGCCAGCAGTGAATCGGCCTCCGGGGCCAACGTCCTGACTTTC. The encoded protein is CASSESASGANVLTF.

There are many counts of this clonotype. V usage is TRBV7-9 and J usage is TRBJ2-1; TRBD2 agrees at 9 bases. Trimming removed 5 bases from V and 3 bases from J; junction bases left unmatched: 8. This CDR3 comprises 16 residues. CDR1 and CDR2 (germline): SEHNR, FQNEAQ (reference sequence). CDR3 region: CASSPKGTSSYNEQFF. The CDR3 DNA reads TGTGCCAGCAGCCCTAAGGGGACTAGCAGCTACAATGAGCAGTTCTTC.

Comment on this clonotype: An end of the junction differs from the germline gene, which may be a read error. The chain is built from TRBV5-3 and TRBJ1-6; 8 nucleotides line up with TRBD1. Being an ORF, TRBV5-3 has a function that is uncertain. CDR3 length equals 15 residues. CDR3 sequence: CASSLGRGLVSPLHF. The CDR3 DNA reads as TGTGCCAGCAGCTTGGGCAGGGGGCTTGTTTCACCCCTCCACTTT.

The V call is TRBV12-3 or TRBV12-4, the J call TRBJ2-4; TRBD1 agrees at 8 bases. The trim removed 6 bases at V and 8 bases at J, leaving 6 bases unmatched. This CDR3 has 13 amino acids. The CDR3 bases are TGTGCCAGCAGGCCAGGGGGCGCGGACATTCAGTACTTC. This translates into CASRPGGADIQYF.

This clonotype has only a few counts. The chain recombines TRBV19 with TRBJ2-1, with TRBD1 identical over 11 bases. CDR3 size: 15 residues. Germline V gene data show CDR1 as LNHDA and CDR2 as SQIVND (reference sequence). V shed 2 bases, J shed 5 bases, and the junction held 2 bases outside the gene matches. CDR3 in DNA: TGTGCCAGTAGTATATGGACAGGGGGCCACAATGAGCAGTTCTTC. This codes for CASSIWTGGHNEQFF.

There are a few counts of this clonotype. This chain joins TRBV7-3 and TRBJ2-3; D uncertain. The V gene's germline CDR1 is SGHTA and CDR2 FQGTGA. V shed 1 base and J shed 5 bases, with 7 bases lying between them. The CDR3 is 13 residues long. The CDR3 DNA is TGTGCCAGCAGCTTAATATTTAAAGATACGCAGTATTTT. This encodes CASSLIFKDTQYF.

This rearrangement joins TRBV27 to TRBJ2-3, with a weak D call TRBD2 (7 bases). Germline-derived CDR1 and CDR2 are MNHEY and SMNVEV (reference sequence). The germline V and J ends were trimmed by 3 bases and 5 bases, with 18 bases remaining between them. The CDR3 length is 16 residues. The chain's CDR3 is CASSFGGGPSEDTQYF. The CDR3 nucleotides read TGTGCCAGCAGTTTTGGGGGGGGCCCGTCGGAAGATACGCAGTATTTT.

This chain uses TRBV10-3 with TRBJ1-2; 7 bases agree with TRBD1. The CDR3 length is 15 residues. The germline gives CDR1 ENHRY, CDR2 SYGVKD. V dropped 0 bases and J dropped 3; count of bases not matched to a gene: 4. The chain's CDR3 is CAISESAGGDYGYTF. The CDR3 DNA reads TGTGCCATCAGTGAGTCGGCAGGGGGGGACTATGGCTACACCTTC.

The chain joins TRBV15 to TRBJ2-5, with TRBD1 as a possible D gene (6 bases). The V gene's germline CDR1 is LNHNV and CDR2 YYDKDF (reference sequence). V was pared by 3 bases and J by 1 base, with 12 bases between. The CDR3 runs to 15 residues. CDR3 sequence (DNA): TGTGCCACCAGCAGGGGTGGGGACATCCAAGAGACCCAGTACTTC. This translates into CATSRGGDIQETQYF.

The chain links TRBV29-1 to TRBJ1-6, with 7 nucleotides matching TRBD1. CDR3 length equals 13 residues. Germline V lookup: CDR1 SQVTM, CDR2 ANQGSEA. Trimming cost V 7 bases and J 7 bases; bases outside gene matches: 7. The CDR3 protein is CSDSDRKNSPLHF. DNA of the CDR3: TGCAGCGACTCGGACAGGAAAAATTCACCCCTCCACTTT.

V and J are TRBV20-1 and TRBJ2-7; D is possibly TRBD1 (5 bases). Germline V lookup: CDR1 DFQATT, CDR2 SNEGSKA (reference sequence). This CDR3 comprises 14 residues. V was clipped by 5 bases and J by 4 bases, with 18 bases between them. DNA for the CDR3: TGCAGTGCTTCAGGGCCTCCGACGAGATACGAGCAGTACTTC. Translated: CSASGPPTRYEQYF.

CDR3 sequence reads: CASSLYQADTQYF. Written as DNA, the CDR3 is TGTGCCAGCAGTTTATATCAGGCAGATACGCAGTATTTT. V gene TRBV27 combines with J gene TRBJ2-3; unclear D gene. Germline CDR1 and CDR2: MNHEY and SMNVEV (reference sequence). The CDR3 length is 13 residues. V was trimmed by 1 base and J by 4 bases, leaving 6 bases between them.

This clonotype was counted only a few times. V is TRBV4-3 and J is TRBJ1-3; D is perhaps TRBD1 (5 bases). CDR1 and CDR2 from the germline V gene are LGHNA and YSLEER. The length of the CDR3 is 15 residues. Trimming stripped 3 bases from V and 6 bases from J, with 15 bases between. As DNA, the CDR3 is TGCGCCAGCAGCCAGGGACCTGAGAACGAAAACACCATATATTTT. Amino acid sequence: CASSQGPENENTIYF.

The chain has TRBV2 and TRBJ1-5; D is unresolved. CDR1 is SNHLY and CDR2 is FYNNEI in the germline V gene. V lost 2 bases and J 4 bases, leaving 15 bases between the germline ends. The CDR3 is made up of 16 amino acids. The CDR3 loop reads CASSEWVSFGNQPQHF. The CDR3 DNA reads TGTGCCAGCAGTGAATGGGTCTCCTTTGGGAATCAGCCCCAGCATTTT.

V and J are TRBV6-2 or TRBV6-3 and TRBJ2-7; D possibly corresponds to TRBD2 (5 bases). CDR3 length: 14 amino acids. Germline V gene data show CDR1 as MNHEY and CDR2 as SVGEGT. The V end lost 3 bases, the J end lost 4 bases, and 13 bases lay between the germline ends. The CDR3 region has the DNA TGTGCCAGCAGTTATCAGATAAGAGGGTACGAGCAGTACGTC. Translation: CASSYQIRGYEQYV.

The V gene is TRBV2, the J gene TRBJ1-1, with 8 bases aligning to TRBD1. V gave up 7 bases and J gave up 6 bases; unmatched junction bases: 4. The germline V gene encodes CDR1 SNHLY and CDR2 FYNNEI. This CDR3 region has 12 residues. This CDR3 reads CASTLRGPEAFF. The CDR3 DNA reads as TGTGCCAGCACTCTCAGGGGGCCTGAAGCTTTCTTT.

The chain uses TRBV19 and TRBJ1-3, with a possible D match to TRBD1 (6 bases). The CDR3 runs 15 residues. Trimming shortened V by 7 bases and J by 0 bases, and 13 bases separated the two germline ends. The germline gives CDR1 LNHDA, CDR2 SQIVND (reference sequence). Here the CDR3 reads CASMADRSSGNTIYF. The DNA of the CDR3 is TGTGCCAGTATGGCGGACAGAAGCTCTGGAAACACCATATATTTT.

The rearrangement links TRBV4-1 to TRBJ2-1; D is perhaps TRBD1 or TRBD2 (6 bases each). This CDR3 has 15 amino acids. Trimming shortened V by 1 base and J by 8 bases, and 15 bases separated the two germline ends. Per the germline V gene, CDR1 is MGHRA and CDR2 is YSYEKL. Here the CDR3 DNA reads TGCGCCAGCAGCCAAGGAGGGGGGAGTTGGGATGAGCAGTTCTTC. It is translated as CASSQGGGSWDEQFF.

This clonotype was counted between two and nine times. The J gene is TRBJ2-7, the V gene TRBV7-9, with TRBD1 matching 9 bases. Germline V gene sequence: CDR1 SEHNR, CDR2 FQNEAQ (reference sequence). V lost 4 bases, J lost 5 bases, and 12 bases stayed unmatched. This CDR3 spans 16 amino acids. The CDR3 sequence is CASSSRDRVSVHEQYF. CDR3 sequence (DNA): TGTGCCAGCAGCTCCCGGGACAGGGTTTCGGTCCACGAGCAGTACTTC.

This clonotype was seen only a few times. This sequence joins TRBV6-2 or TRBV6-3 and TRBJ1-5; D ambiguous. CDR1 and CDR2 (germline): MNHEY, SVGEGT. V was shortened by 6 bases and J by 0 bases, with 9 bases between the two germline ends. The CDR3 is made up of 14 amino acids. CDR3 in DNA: TGTGCCAGCAGGAACAGAGTTAGCAATCAGCCCCAGCATTTT. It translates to CASRNRVSNQPQHF.

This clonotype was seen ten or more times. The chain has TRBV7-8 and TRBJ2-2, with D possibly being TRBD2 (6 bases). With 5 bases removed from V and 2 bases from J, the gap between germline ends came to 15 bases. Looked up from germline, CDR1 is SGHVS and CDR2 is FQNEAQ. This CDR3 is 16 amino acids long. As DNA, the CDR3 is TGTGCCAGCAGCCCCCTCTCTAGCGACAACACCGGGGAGCTGTTTTTT. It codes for CASSPLSSDNTGELFF.

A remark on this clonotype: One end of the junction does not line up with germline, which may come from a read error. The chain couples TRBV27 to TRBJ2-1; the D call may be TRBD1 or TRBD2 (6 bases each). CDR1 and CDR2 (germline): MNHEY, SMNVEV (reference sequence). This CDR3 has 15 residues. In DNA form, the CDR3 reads TGTGCCAGCAGTTCCGGGGGCTATTACTACAATGAGCACTTCTTC. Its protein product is CASSSGGYYYNEHFF.

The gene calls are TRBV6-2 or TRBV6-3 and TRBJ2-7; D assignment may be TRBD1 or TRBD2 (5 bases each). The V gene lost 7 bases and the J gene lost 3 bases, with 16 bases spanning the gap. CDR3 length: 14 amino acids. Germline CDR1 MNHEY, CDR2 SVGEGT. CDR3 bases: TGTGCCAGCAACCGAGGGGCCGCCGACTACGAGCAGTACGTC. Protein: CASNRGAADYEQYV.

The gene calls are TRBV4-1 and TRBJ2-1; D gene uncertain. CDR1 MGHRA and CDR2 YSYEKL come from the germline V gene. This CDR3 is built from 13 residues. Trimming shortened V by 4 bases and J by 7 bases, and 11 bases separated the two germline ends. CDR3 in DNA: TGCGCCAGCAGCCCTCGCGACGGAAATGAGCAGTTCTTC. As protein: CASSPRDGNEQFF.

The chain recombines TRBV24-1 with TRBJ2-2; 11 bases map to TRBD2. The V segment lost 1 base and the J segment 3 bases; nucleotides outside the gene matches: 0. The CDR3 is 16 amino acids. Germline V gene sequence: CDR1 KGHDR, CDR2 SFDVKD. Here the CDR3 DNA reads TGTGCCACCAGTGATTTACTAGCGGGGGACACCGGGGAGCTGTTTTTT. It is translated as CATSDLLAGDTGELFF.

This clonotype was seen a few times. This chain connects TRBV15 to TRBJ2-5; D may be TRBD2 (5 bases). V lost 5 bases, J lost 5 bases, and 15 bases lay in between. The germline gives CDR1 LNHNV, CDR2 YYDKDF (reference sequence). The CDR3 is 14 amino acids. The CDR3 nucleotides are TGTGCCACCAGCCCTTGGGGAGTGGGGGAGACCCAGTACTTC. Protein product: CATSPWGVGETQYF.